This T cell receptor (beta chain) emerged from a study of T cells after posttransplantation cyclophosphamide. Trimming removed 1 base from V and 4 bases from J; junction bases left unmatched: 4. Germline V gene data show CDR1 as SNHLY and CDR2 as FYNNEI. The CDR3 is 15 amino acids. Sequencing was performed with immunoSEQ multiplex PCR; in TCRdb, only in-frame clones are kept and a portion is missing. Recorded here are over 25,000 clones, none singletons. Broader study findings: TRB clonality was highly associated with recipient CMV seropositivity and reactivation.

Peripheral blood was collected from the related graft donor on the marrow donation day. This clone turned up a few times. Its antigen is not identified. The receptor's source is a woman aged 30 to 39 in good health and a related stem cell transplant donor. This chain connects TRBV2 to TRBJ2-5; 9 nucleotides line up with TRBD2. Material for sequencing was PBMCs. CDR3 DNA: TGTGCCAGCAGTGAAGGTAGTAGCGGGGGAGAGACCCAGTACTTC. It is translated as CASSEGSSGGETQYF.